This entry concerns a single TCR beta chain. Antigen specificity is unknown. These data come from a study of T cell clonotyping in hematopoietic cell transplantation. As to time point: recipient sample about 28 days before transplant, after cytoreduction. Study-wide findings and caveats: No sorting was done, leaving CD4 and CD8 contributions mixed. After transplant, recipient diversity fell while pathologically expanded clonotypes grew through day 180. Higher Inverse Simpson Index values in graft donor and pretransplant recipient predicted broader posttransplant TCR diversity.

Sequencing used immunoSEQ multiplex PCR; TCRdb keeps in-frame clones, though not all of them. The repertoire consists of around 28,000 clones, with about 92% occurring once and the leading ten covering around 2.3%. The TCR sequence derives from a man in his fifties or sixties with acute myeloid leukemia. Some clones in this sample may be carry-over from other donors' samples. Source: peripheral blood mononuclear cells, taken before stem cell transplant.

The CDR3 DNA reads as TGTGCCAGCAGCCCAGCCTGGGGCCCGGACTATGGCTACACCTTC. It encodes CASSPAWGPDYGYTF. The chain joins TRBV9 to TRBJ1-2; D might be TRBD1 (5 bases). The CDR3 extends over 15 amino acids. CDR1 and CDR2 from the germline V gene are SGDLS and YYNGEE. V lost 4 bases and J 3 bases, leaving 16 bases between the germline ends.